This T cell receptor beta chain was documented in a study of long-term antiretroviral therapy in people with HIV. Broader study findings: Diversity went up after ART and still fell short of transplant donor controls. Narrower CDR3 length ranges marked HIV repertoires relative to controls. Repertoire composition at all time points was dominated by clones that had expanded before ART.

CDR3 size: 17 residues. V dropped 0 bases and J dropped 0 bases, with 12 bases sitting between them. The libraries were made with immunoSEQ v3.0 at survey level. Per-sample targets for sequencing were about 35,000-50,000 T-cell genomes. Clones were read by immunoSEQ multiplex PCR, and TCRdb kept only the in-frame ones, dropping some. The sample has 10,000 to 13,000 clones; 80% to 85% are singletons. Details on this clone: The antigen is not known.

The source is a man aged 40-49 years with HIV. V and J are TRBV23-1 and TRBJ1-5; D uncertain. Being an ORF, TRBV23-1 has a function that is uncertain. The specimen comprised unsorted PBMCs, sampled 1.2 years after starting antiretroviral therapy. CDR3 protein: CASSQSAGPNSNQPQHF. Here the CDR3 DNA reads TGCGCCAGCAGTCAATCGGCAGGTCCGAATAGCAATCAGCCCCAGCATTTT.